Presented here are 15 T cell receptor beta chains from one specimen sequenced in a study of cytomegalovirus exposure and HLA in healthy donors. 60 Vbeta and 13 Jbeta primers were used in PCR. The method was immunoSEQ multiplex PCR; TCRdb's version includes in-frame clones alone and lacks a portion of them. The sample shows approximately 120,000 clones, about 74% of them seen only once. The sample taken for sequencing was PBMCs. These receptors originate from a woman aged 45 to 65 in good health and CMV-seropositive.

The V call is TRBV7-9, the J call TRBJ1-1; 7 bases fit TRBD1. The CDR3 is made up of 16 amino acids. In germline, CDR1 is SEHNR, CDR2 FQNEAQ (reference sequence). The J segment lost 1 base and the V segment lost 2 bases, leaving 7 bases of the junction unmatched. CDR3 coding DNA: TGTGCCAGCAGCTTATACGGGACAGACAGGAACACTGAAGCTTTCTTT. Its protein is CASSLYGTDRNTEAFF.

This clone was detected a few times. The V call is TRBV5-1, the J call TRBJ1-4; a weak D match, TRBD1 (6 bases). The V end lost 2 bases, the J end lost 8 bases, and 13 bases lay between the germline ends. The CDR3 spans 14 residues. From germline, CDR1 is SGHRS and CDR2 YFSETQ. CDR3 nucleotides: TGCGCCAGCAGCTTACAGGGAGAGAAGGAAAAACTGTTTTTT. Protein sequence: CASSLQGEKEKLFF.

The CDR3 here is CASAPGNGNTIYF. The CDR3 region has the DNA TGTGCTAGTGCCCCGGGGAATGGAAACACCATATATTTT. The rearrangement joins TRBV12-5 to TRBJ1-3; unclear D gene. CDR1 LGHNT and CDR2 FRNRAP come from the germline V gene. V was trimmed by 7 bases and J by 3 bases, leaving 10 bases between them. This CDR3 spans 13 amino acids.

The CDR3 DNA follows: TGTGCCAGCAGGAGAGGGCACACAGGGCTAAGGAATTCACCCCTCCACTTT. Its protein is CASRRGHTGLRNSPLHF. The V gene is TRBV27, the J gene TRBJ1-6; D perhaps matches TRBD1 (6 bases). V lost 6 bases, J lost 7 bases, and 22 bases lay in between. The CDR3 sequence is 17 residues long. In germline, CDR1 is MNHEY, CDR2 SMNVEV (reference sequence).

The V call is TRBV28, the J call TRBJ2-2, with 9 bases matching TRBD1. The CDR3 is 14 residues long. From germline, CDR1 is MDHEN and CDR2 SYDVKM. V lost 5 bases, J lost 8 bases, and 6 bases stayed unmatched. CDR3 sequence reads: CASSPRDREGELFF. For the CDR3, the DNA is TGTGCCAGCAGTCCCCGGGACAGGGAAGGGGAGCTGTTTTTT.

This clone was seen only once. J is TRBJ2-3 and V is TRBV7-9; 7 bases agree with TRBD1. The CDR3 is 17 amino acids. The germline V gene encodes CDR1 SEHNR and CDR2 FQNEAQ (reference sequence). After removal of 1 base from V and 3 bases from J, the junction contained 10 bases not matched to a gene. CDR3 DNA sequence: TGTGCCAGCAGCTTAGGGGCAGGGGGAAGAGGGACAGATACGCAGTATTTT. Protein sequence: CASSLGAGGRGTDTQYF.

V and J are TRBV5-4 and TRBJ2-5; 8 positions agree with TRBD2. Germline V gene data show CDR1 as SGHNT and CDR2 as YYREEE (reference sequence). This CDR3 is 17 amino acids long. Trimming cost V 2 bases and J 4 bases; bases outside gene matches: 13. The CDR3 nucleotides read TGTGCCAGCAGCTTAGCGGGGGCCCTTCGCGGGGTAGAGACCCAGTACTTC. Encoded protein: CASSLAGALRGVETQYF.

The chain couples TRBV15 to TRBJ1-2, with D maybe TRBD1 (6 bases). Per the germline V gene, CDR1 is LNHNV and CDR2 is YYDKDF (reference sequence). This CDR3 spans 14 amino acids. V dropped 2 bases and J dropped 7 bases, with 14 bases sitting between them. The CDR3 DNA reads TGTGCCACCAGCAGAACCAGACAGGAAGGTGGCTACACCTTC. Encoded protein: CATSRTRQEGGYTF.

This chain links TRBV28 with TRBJ2-7, with D hard to call. The V gene's germline CDR1 is MDHEN and CDR2 SYDVKM. The CDR3 sequence is 11 residues long. V lost 2 bases, J lost 3 bases, and 2 bases lay in between. CDR3 sequence: CASSLRYEQYF. CDR3 bases: TGTGCCAGCAGTTTACGCTACGAGCAGTACTTC.

The chain couples TRBV7-7 to TRBJ1-3; the match to TRBD1 covers 7 bases. Germline CDR1 is SSHAT and CDR2 is FNYEAQ (reference sequence). Losses at the gene ends were 1 base for V and 3 bases for J; bases not matched to a gene: 6. The CDR3 is 16 residues long. The CDR3 DNA follows: TGTGCCAGCAGCTTAGGACTGAGACAGGGTGGAAACACCATATATTTT. This gives the protein CASSLGLRQGGNTIYF.

The V gene is TRBV29-1, the J gene TRBJ1-2; 7 positions agree with TRBD1. This CDR3 has 12 residues. The germline gives CDR1 SQVTM, CDR2 ANQGSEA. With V trimmed by 7 bases and J by 3 bases, 5 bases remained unmatched. The CDR3 spells CSGQGGDYGYTF. In DNA form, the CDR3 reads TGCAGCGGACAGGGTGGAGACTATGGCTACACCTTC.

J is TRBJ2-7 and V is TRBV6-1; 10 nucleotides agree with TRBD1. V shed 7 bases and J 4 bases; nucleotides not matched to a gene: 4. The CDR3 runs to 13 residues. Germline CDR1 is MNHNS and CDR2 is SASEGT. The CDR3 region is CASTTGQGYEQYF. CDR3 sequence (DNA): TGTGCCAGCACTACGGGACAGGGGTACGAGCAGTACTTC.

The chain links TRBV11-2 to TRBJ2-3, with a possible D match to TRBD2 (7 bases). Germline values: CDR1 SGHAT, CDR2 FQNNGV. Trimming took off 3 bases at V and 7 bases at J, with 17 bases between the two ends. The CDR3 length is 15 residues. The DNA of the CDR3 is TGTGCCAGCAGCTTTGAGGGGGGGCCTGTGAATACGCAGTATTTT. This codes for CASSFEGGPVNTQYF.

The V gene is TRBV18, the J gene TRBJ2-2; 7 bases are shared with TRBD1. The CDR3 runs to 14 residues. Germline lookup yields CDR1 KGHSH and CDR2 LQKENI. Germline trimming cut 6 bases from V and 1 base from J; bases unmatched to any gene: 2. The CDR3 DNA reads TGTGCCAGCTCCGGGGACAGGAACACCGGGGAGCTGTTTTTT. Protein product: CASSGDRNTGELFF.

The genes are TRBV19 and TRBJ2-2; D remains unclear. V was clipped by 3 bases and J by 5 bases, with 10 bases between them. This CDR3 contains 14 residues. From germline, CDR1 is LNHDA and CDR2 SQIVND (reference sequence). CDR3 DNA: TGTGCCAGTAGTATCCTGGAGTCAACCGGGGAGCTGTTTTTT. Encoded protein: CASSILESTGELFF.